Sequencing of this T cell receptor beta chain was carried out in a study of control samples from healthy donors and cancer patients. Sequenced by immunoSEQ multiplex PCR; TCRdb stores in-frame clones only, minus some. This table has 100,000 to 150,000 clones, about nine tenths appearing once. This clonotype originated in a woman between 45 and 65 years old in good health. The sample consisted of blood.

Here the CDR3 DNA reads TGTGCCAGTAGTACCCCCCCCCTCTATGGCTACACCTTC. Protein sequence: CASSTPPLYGYTF. This chain joins TRBV19 and TRBJ1-2; the D is unclear. V was pared by 4 bases and J by 4 bases, with 10 bases between. The CDR3 has 13 residues. The germline CDR1 and CDR2 sequences are LNHDA and SQIVND (reference sequence).